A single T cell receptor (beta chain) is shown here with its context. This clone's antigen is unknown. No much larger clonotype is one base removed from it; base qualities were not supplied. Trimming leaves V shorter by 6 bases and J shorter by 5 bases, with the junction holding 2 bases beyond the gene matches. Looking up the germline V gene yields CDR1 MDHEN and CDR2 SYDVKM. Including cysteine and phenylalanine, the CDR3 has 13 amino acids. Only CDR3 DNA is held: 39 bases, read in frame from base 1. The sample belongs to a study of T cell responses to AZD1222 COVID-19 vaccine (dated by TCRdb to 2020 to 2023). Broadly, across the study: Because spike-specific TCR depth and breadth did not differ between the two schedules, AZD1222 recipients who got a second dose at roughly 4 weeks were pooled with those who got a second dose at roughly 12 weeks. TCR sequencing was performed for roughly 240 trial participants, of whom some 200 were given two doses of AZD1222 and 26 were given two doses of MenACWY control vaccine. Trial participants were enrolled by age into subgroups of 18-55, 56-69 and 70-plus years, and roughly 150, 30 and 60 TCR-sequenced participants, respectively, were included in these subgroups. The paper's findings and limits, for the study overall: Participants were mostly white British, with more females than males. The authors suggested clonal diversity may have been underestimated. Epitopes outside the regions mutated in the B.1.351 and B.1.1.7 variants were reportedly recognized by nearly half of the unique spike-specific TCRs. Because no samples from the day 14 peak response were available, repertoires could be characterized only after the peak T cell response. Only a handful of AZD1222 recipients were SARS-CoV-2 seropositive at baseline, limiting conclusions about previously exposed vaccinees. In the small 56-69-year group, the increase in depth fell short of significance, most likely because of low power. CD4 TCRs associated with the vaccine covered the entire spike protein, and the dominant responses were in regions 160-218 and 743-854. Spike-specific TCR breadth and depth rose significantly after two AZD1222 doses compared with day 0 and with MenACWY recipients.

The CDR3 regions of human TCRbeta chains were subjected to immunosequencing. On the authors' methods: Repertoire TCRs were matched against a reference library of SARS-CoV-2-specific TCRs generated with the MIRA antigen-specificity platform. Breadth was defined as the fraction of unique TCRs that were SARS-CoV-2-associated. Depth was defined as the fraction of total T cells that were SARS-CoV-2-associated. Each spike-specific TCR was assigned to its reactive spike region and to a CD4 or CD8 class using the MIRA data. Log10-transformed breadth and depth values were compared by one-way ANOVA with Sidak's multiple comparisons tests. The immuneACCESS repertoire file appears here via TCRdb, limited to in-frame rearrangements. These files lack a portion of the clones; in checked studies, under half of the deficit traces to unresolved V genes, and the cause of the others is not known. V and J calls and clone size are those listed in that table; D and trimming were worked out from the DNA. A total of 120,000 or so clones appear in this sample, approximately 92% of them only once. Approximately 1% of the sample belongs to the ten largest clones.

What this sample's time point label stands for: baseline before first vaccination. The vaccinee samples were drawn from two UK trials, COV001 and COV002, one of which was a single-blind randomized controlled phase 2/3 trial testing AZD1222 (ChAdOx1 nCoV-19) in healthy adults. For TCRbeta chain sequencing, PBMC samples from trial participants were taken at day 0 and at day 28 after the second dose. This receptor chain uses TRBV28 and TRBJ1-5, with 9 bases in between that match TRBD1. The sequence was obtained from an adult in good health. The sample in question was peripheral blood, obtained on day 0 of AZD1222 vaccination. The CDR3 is CASRQGAYQPQHF. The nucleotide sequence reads TGTGCCAGCAGACAGGGGGCCTATCAGCCCCAGCATTTT.